This paragraph covers one T cell receptor (beta chain) sequence. Its target is not known. The sample originates from a study of T cell responses to AZD1222 COVID-19 vaccine. Study-wide background: Some second doses came at about 4 weeks and others at about 12 weeks; these were pooled.

Study conclusions and caveats: The donor group comprised mostly white British people and more females; the analysis possibly underestimated clonal diversity. The repertoires were collected only after the peak T cell response. Nearly half of spike-specific TCRs reportedly go after variant regions that carry no mutations.

Germline V gene lookup returns CDR1 PRHDT and CDR2 FYEKMQ (reference sequence). The CDR3 contains 15 residues. Between the trimmed V and J ends, which lost 5 bases and 0 bases, there was a span of 13 bases. The table came from immunoSEQ multiplex PCR; TCRdb's copy has only in-frame clones and leaves some out. This table holds 200,000 or so clones, 90% to 95% found once. The sequencing used peripheral blood, collected on day 0 of AZD1222 vaccination. The gene calls are TRBV13 and TRBJ1-1, with D possibly being TRBD1 (6 bases). This receptor was obtained from an adult in good health. For the CDR3, the DNA is TGTGCCAGCAGCAAGCGGACAGCGATGAACACTGAAGCTTTCTTT. Translated: CASSKRTAMNTEAFF.